This T cell receptor beta chain comes out of a study of T cells in localized non-small cell lung cancer. CDR3 size: 15 residues. Germline trimming cut 2 bases from V and 4 bases from J; bases unmatched to any gene: 10. Germline-derived CDR1 and CDR2 are GTSNPN and SVGIG (reference sequence). Assay used: immunoSEQ multiplex PCR; TCRdb lists only in-frame clones, some missing. In the table there are about 59,000 clones, roughly 90% of which are singletons. This clonotype originated in a man aged 35 to 70 with stage I squamous cell lung carcinoma. This sample comprised peripheral blood, obtained before any cancer treatment. This chain connects TRBV30 to TRBJ1-1; 7 bases map to TRBD1. CDR3 bases: TGTGCCTGGAGTCACGGGGCAGGGGGAAGCACTGAAGCTTTCTTT. Translating gives CAWSHGAGGSTEAFF.